Each of the 11 T cell receptor beta chains below was sequenced from the same sample in a study of cytomegalovirus exposure and HLA in healthy donors. Primers for the PCR totalled 60 Vbeta and 13 Jbeta. The protocol was immunoSEQ multiplex PCR, while the TCRdb copy is restricted to in-frame clones and leaves out a portion. The profile shows fewer than 65,000 clones, more than 70% of them singletons. Sequencing was carried out using PBMCs. The receptors were gathered from a man aged 18 to 29 in good health and CMV-seronegative.

The genes are TRBV7-6 and TRBJ2-3; TRBD2 agrees at 8 bases. The V gene's germline CDR1 is SGHVS and CDR2 FNYEAQ. This CDR3 spans 16 amino acids. V dropped 1 base and J dropped 6; count of bases not matched to a gene: 9. The CDR3 region is CASSLGGAGAGDTQYF. The CDR3 nucleotides read TGTGCCAGCAGCTTAGGGGGAGCGGGGGCCGGGGATACGCAGTATTTT.

This clone has only a few counts. The V and J genes are TRBV7-8 and TRBJ1-2, with a weak D call TRBD1 (5 bases). Germline V CDR1 and CDR2: SGHVS, FQNEAQ. Trimming pared 2 bases from V and 4 bases from J, leaving 14 bases between. The CDR3 contains 15 residues. CDR3 DNA: TGTGCCAGCAGCTTACCTAGACAGTCATTCTATGGCTACACCTTC. It translates to CASSLPRQSFYGYTF.

DNA of the CDR3: TGTGCCAGCAGCTTATCAGGGACTGCCACTGAAGCTTTCTTT. Amino acid sequence: CASSLSGTATEAFF. The rearrangement uses TRBV7-8 and TRBJ1-1; maybe TRBD1 (5 bases). Looked up from germline, CDR1 is SGHVS and CDR2 is FQNEAQ. CDR3 length equals 14 residues. V lost 2 bases and J lost 4, with 11 bases in between.

V is TRBV6-1 and J is TRBJ2-7; no reliable D call. CDR1 and CDR2 from the germline V gene are MNHNS and SASEGT. The CDR3 contains 11 residues. The V gene lost 8 bases and the J gene lost 0 bases, with 5 bases spanning the gap. The CDR3 loop is CASLSSYEQYF. CDR3 coding DNA: TGTGCCAGCTTGAGCTCCTACGAGCAGTACTTC.

The J gene is TRBJ2-3, the V gene TRBV7-6; TRBD1 might be the D (5 bases). This CDR3 region has 15 residues. Germline CDR1 and CDR2: SGHVS and FNYEAQ. V lost 1 base to trimming and J lost 3 bases, with 11 bases between them. The CDR3 coding sequence is TGTGCCAGCAGCTTAGATGGGGCGCGGACAGATACGCAGTATTTT. As protein: CASSLDGARTDTQYF. Full variable domain (outside the CDR3, taken from reference TRBV7-6 and TRBJ2-3): GAGVSQSPRYKVTKRGQDVALRCDPISGHVSLYWYRQALGQGPEFLTYFNYEAQQDKSGLPNDRFSAERPEGSISTLTIQRTEQRDSAMYRCASSLDGARTDTQYFGPGTRLTVL.

The chain joins TRBV6-1 to TRBJ1-2; TRBD1 agrees at 7 bases. V lost 7 bases to trimming and J lost 5 bases; unmatched junction nucleotides: 4. The CDR3 has 12 residues. Germline CDR1 MNHNS, CDR2 SASEGT. CDR3 in amino acids: CASKPTGYGYTF. The CDR3 region has the DNA TGTGCCAGCAAACCGACAGGGTATGGCTACACCTTC.

The chain carries TRBV11-3 and TRBJ1-6, with D unclear. CDR1 is SGHNT and CDR2 is YENEEA in the germline V gene. The CDR3 consists of 14 residues. Trimming took off 1 base at V and 7 bases at J, with 8 bases between the two ends. The CDR3 DNA reads as TGTGCCAGCAGCTTAGCAGGTGGGAATTCACCCCTCCACTTT. Protein: CASSLAGGNSPLHF. Complete variable domain (other parts from reference TRBV11-3 and TRBJ1-6): EAGVVQSPRYKIIEKKQPVAFWCNPISGHNTLYWYLQNLGQGPELLIRYENEEAVDDSQLPKDRFSAERLKGVDSTLKIQPAELGDSAVYLCASSLAGGNSPLHFGNGTRLTVT.

The DNA of the CDR3 is TGTGCCAGCAGCTTAAGCGCAGATACGCAGTATTTT. This translates into CASSLSADTQYF. The chain couples TRBV7-3 to TRBJ2-3, with no clear D. This CDR3 has 12 residues. Germline V gene data show CDR1 as SGHTA and CDR2 as FQGTGA. V lost 1 base and J lost 4, with 3 bases in between.

The genes are TRBV7-5 and TRBJ2-1; TRBD2, the table's D call, lacks a check against the DNA. TRBV7-5 is a documented pseudogene. The CDR3 is 13 residues long. The CDR3 sequence: CATKYSSYNEQFF. CDR3 bases: TGTGCCACCAAGTATAGCTCCTACAATGAGCAGTTCTTC.

The chain joins TRBV19 to TRBJ1-5; D unresolved. There are 14 residues in the CDR3. V lost 7 bases and J 3 bases, leaving 13 bases between the germline ends. Germline CDR1 LNHDA, CDR2 SQIVND (reference sequence). CDR3: CASTLYSFNQPQHF. DNA for the CDR3: TGTGCCAGTACCCTTTACAGCTTCAATCAGCCCCAGCATTTT. Filled out from reference TRBV19 and TRBJ1-5, the complete variable domain reads DGGITQSPKYLFRKEGQNVTLSCEQNLNHDAMYWYRQDPGQGLRLIYYSQIVNDFQKGDIAEGYSVSREKKESFPLTVTSAQKNPTAFYLCASTLYSFNQPQHFGDGTRLSIL.

J is TRBJ1-4 and V is TRBV6-5; a possible D gene is TRBD1 (5 bases). In germline, CDR1 is MNHEY, CDR2 SVGAGI. V was trimmed by 6 bases and J by 4 bases, leaving 12 bases between them. The CDR3 is 14 residues long. This CDR3 is CASSRQQNNEKLFF. DNA of the CDR3: TGTGCCAGCAGCCGACAGCAGAATAATGAAAAACTGTTTTTT.